The 23 T cell receptor beta chains presented below share a single source sample, sequenced in a study of radiation and T cells in renal cell carcinoma. Profiling relied on immunoSEQ multiplex PCR, and the TCRdb table lists in-frame clones only, not all of them. This sample has 140,000 or so clones, with 75% to 90% found just once. Time point specified: blood 4 weeks post-SBRT, at nephrectomy. Indicated treatment: 15 Gy SBRT to primary tumor, nephrectomy 4 weeks later. The sample consisted of blood, taken from a patient whose treatment included radiotherapy and nephrectomy. Receptor source: a woman aged 50 to 60 with renal cell carcinoma.

The chain links TRBV19 to TRBJ1-4, with 7 bases that match TRBD1. The CDR3 runs 14 residues. The trim removed 7 bases at V and 2 bases at J, leaving 4 bases unmatched. Germline lookup yields CDR1 LNHDA and CDR2 SQIVND (reference sequence). This chain's CDR3 is CASKQDRTNEKLFF. CDR3 nucleotide sequence: TGTGCCAGTAAACAGGACAGGACTAATGAAAAACTGTTTTTT.

The rearrangement joins TRBV19 to TRBJ2-7; perhaps TRBD1 as D (6 bases). The CDR3 is made up of 14 amino acids. The germline V and J ends were trimmed by 3 bases and 2 bases, with 11 bases remaining between them. Germline V gene sequence: CDR1 LNHDA, CDR2 SQIVND (reference sequence). CDR3 amino acids: CASSIPGQTYEQYF. In DNA, the CDR3 is TGTGCCAGTAGTATCCCCGGACAGACCTACGAGCAGTACTTC.

The CDR3 nucleotides are TGTGCCAGCAGTTCCCAGGGGGGCCACTCCTACGAGCAGTACTTC. This translates into CASSSQGGHSYEQYF. The rearrangement uses TRBV28 and TRBJ2-7, with D possibly being TRBD1 (7 bases). V was cut by 4 bases and J by 0 bases, with 13 bases left in between. The V gene's germline CDR1 is MDHEN and CDR2 SYDVKM. This CDR3 spans 15 amino acids. Looking up the rest from reference TRBV28 and TRBJ2-7 gives the full variable domain: DVKVTQSSRYLVKRTGEKVFLECVQDMDHENMFWYRQDPGLGLRLIYFSYDVKMKEKGDIPEGYSVSREKKERFSLILESASTNQTSMYLCASSSQGGHSYEQYFGPGTRLTVT.

The sample holds a few counts of this clone. Written as DNA, the CDR3 is TGTGCCACCAGCAGAGATTTTGGGAACTATGGCTACACCTTC. Protein product: CATSRDFGNYGYTF. The rearrangement uses TRBV15 and TRBJ1-2; unclear D gene. The CDR3 runs 14 residues. CDR1 is LNHNV and CDR2 is YYDKDF in the germline V gene (reference sequence). V lost 0 bases, J lost 2 bases, and 7 bases lay in between.

The chain joins TRBV7-2 to TRBJ1-1, with TRBD1 matching over 8 bases. The CDR3 sequence is 15 residues long. Unmatched junction bases numbered 6, after V lost 5 bases and J lost 1 base. The germline CDR1 and CDR2 sequences are SGHTA and FQGNSA. The DNA for the CDR3 is TGTGCCAGCAGCCGAACAGGGGGTAAGAACACTGAAGCTTTCTTT. It translates to CASSRTGGKNTEAFF.

The J gene is TRBJ1-4, the V gene TRBV28; D unresolved. V was shortened by 3 bases and J by 3 bases, with 14 bases between the two germline ends. CDR3 length: 16 residues. CDR1 MDHEN and CDR2 SYDVKM come from the germline V gene. The CDR3 DNA follows: TGTGCCAGCAGTTTTACCGGCTATGTTTCTAATGAAAAACTGTTTTTT. It translates to CASSFTGYVSNEKLFF.

This clone was observed once. This chain links TRBV19 with TRBJ1-2; D might be TRBD1 (5 bases). Germline-derived CDR1 and CDR2 are LNHDA and SQIVND (reference sequence). The CDR3 spans 15 residues. The V gene lost 5 bases and the J gene lost 7 bases, with 20 bases spanning the gap. The CDR3 coding sequence is TGTGCCAGTAGTTGGGGGGGTGTAGAGGCTATTGGCTACACCTTC. Its protein is CASSWGGVEAIGYTF.

The chain is built from TRBV7-8 and TRBJ1-4, with 8 bases matching TRBD1. J was trimmed by 7 bases and V by 0 bases; bases with no gene match: 19. The germline V gene has CDR1 SGHVS and CDR2 FQNEAQ. The CDR3 is made up of 20 amino acids. The CDR3 nucleotides are TGTGCCAGCAGCTTAGCAAAGCTCTTGGACAGGGATGTCGTGGTTGAAAAACTGTTTTTT. Translated: CASSLAKLLDRDVVVEKLFF.

This clone was seen a few times. The chain employs TRBV11-3 and TRBJ1-6, with D possibly TRBD1 on 6 matching bases. Looked up from germline, CDR1 is SGHNT and CDR2 is YENEEA. This CDR3 spans 14 amino acids. Trimming left V 1 base short and J 7 bases short, with 8 bases between. CDR3 in amino acids: CASSLAGANSPLHF. The CDR3 DNA reads TGTGCCAGCAGCTTAGCAGGGGCAAATTCACCCCTCCACTTT.

This chain uses TRBV6-5 with TRBJ2-4; 16 bases line up with TRBD2. With V trimmed by 5 bases and J by 12 bases, 4 bases remained unmatched. CDR3 length: 14 residues. The germline CDR1 and CDR2 sequences are MNHEY and SVGAGI. DNA for the CDR3: TGTGCCAGCAGTAGGGGACTAGCGGGGGGGCCTCAGTACTTC. It yields the protein CASSRGLAGGPQYF.

J is TRBJ2-7 and V is TRBV28; possibly TRBD1 for D (5 bases). Trimming cost V 8 bases and J 3 bases, with 11 bases left between them. The CDR3 consists of 12 residues. CDR1 is MDHEN and CDR2 is SYDVKM in the germline V gene. The DNA for the CDR3 is TGTGCCAGCCGTAGGACAAACTACGAGCAGTACTTC. Amino acids: CASRRTNYEQYF. The variable domain in full, completed from reference TRBV28 and TRBJ2-7, reads DVKVTQSSRYLVKRTGEKVFLECVQDMDHENMFWYRQDPGLGLRLIYFSYDVKMKEKGDIPEGYSVSREKKERFSLILESASTNQTSMYLCASRRTNYEQYFGPGTRLTVT.

This chain links TRBV18 with TRBJ2-7, with D possibly matching TRBD1 (5 bases). Germline V lookup: CDR1 KGHSH, CDR2 LQKENI. There are 16 residues in the CDR3. The V and J ends lost 1 base and 0 bases respectively, with 13 bases between them. The CDR3 DNA reads TGTGCCAGCTCACCACTGGGGCAGGTCAACTCCTACGAGCAGTACTTC. It translates to CASSPLGQVNSYEQYF.

This clone was counted only a few times. J is TRBJ2-5 and V is TRBV19; D not resolved. The germline V gene encodes CDR1 LNHDA and CDR2 SQIVND (reference sequence). This CDR3 is 15 amino acids long. V lost 4 bases to trimming and J lost 2 bases, with 14 bases between them. DNA for the CDR3: TGTGCCAGTAGTACCCGACTGACGACTCAAGAGACCCAGTACTTC. It is translated as CASSTRLTTQETQYF.

The gene calls are TRBV28 and TRBJ1-2; possibly TRBD1 for D (5 bases). Germline V gene data show CDR1 as MDHEN and CDR2 as SYDVKM. The CDR3 runs 13 residues. The V gene lost 6 bases and the J gene lost 5 bases, with 13 bases spanning the gap. In nucleotides, the CDR3 is TGTGCCAGCAGCGCAGGGACGTTTTATGGCTACACCTTC. It yields the protein CASSAGTFYGYTF.

This clone appeared a single time. The rearrangement joins TRBV5-1 to TRBJ1-4, with TRBD1 matching 8 bases. Trimming took 0 bases from V and 5 from J; bases not matched to a gene: 6. This CDR3 region has 16 residues. Germline V gene data show CDR1 as SGHRS and CDR2 as YFSETQ. CDR3 DNA: TGCGCCAGCAGCTTGGTCCCGGGACAGGAGAATGAAAAACTGTTTTTT. Its translation: CASSLVPGQENEKLFF.

This chain joins TRBV19 and TRBJ2-1, with TRBD1 matching over 9 bases. Trimming removed 10 bases from V and 0 bases from J; junction bases left unmatched: 4. Germline V gene lookup returns CDR1 LNHDA and CDR2 SQIVND (reference sequence). The CDR3 totals 14 residues. The CDR3 sequence is CATQDRGSYNEQFF. The CDR3 DNA sequence: TGTGCCACCCAGGACAGGGGCTCCTACAATGAGCAGTTCTTC.

The chain couples TRBV28 to TRBJ2-3; 9 bases are a match to TRBD1. With V trimmed by 5 bases and J by 2 bases, 5 bases remained unmatched. Germline values: CDR1 MDHEN, CDR2 SYDVKM. This CDR3 has 15 residues. The CDR3 region has the DNA TGTGCCAGCAGTCCGGGACAGGGTAACACAGATACGCAGTATTTT. Protein sequence: CASSPGQGNTDTQYF.

The chain uses TRBV4-3 and TRBJ2-1, with D perhaps TRBD1 (8 bases). The CDR3 runs to 16 residues. CDR1 and CDR2 from the germline V gene are LGHNA and YSLEER. V lost 4 bases, J lost 7 bases, and 20 bases lay in between. The CDR3: CASSRAGQVKANEQFF. In DNA form, the CDR3 reads TGCGCCAGCAGCCGAGCGGGACAGGTAAAAGCGAATGAGCAGTTCTTC.

The rearrangement uses TRBV11-2 and TRBJ2-1; D not certain. Between the trimmed V and J ends, which lost 0 bases and 8 bases, there was a span of 11 bases. The CDR3 consists of 14 residues. Germline-derived CDR1 and CDR2 are SGHAT and FQNNGV. The CDR3 sequence: CASSLDRESDEQFF. The CDR3 DNA sequence: TGTGCCAGCAGCTTAGATCGAGAAAGCGATGAGCAGTTCTTC. Complete variable domain (other parts from reference TRBV11-2 and TRBJ2-1): EAGVAQSPRYKIIEKRQSVAFWCNPISGHATLYWYQQILGQGPKLLIQFQNNGVVDDSQLPKDRFSAERLKGVDSTLKIQPAKLEDSAVYLCASSLDRESDEQFFGPGTRLTVL.

The chain recombines TRBV28 with TRBJ2-7; D might be TRBD1 (5 bases). V lost 3 bases and J lost 7, with 10 bases in between. The CDR3 totals 12 residues. Germline V lookup: CDR1 MDHEN, CDR2 SYDVKM. CDR3 sequence (DNA): TGTGCCAGCAGTTTGACAGATTTGGAGCAGTACTTC. Encoded protein: CASSLTDLEQYF.

This chain uses TRBV7-2 with TRBJ1-5; D is unresolved. Deletions cut 5 bases from V and 3 bases from J, with 14 bases between. This CDR3 region has 15 residues. In germline, CDR1 is SGHTA, CDR2 FQGNSA. CDR3 residues: CASSRSLGSNQPQHF. The CDR3 DNA sequence: TGTGCCAGCAGCAGAAGTTTGGGTTCCAATCAGCCCCAGCATTTT.

This chain links TRBV18 with TRBJ1-4; TRBD1 agrees at 7 bases. J lost 7 bases, V lost 6 bases, and 11 bases had no gene match. Germline V gene sequence: CDR1 KGHSH, CDR2 LQKENI. The CDR3 runs 15 residues. CDR3 region: CASSPDRDRSEKLFF. CDR3 sequence (DNA): TGTGCCAGCTCCCCCGACAGGGATCGTAGTGAAAAACTGTTTTTT.

This sequence joins TRBV4-2 and TRBJ2-7; 12 bases agree with TRBD2. The length of the CDR3 is 17 residues. The V segment lost 0 bases and the J segment 3 bases; nucleotides outside the gene matches: 6. Germline V gene data show CDR1 as LGHNA and CDR2 as YNFKEQ. The CDR3, as DNA: TGTGCCAGCAGCCAAGAACTAGCGGGAGGTCTCGGCTACGAGCAGTACTTC. It translates to CASSQELAGGLGYEQYF.